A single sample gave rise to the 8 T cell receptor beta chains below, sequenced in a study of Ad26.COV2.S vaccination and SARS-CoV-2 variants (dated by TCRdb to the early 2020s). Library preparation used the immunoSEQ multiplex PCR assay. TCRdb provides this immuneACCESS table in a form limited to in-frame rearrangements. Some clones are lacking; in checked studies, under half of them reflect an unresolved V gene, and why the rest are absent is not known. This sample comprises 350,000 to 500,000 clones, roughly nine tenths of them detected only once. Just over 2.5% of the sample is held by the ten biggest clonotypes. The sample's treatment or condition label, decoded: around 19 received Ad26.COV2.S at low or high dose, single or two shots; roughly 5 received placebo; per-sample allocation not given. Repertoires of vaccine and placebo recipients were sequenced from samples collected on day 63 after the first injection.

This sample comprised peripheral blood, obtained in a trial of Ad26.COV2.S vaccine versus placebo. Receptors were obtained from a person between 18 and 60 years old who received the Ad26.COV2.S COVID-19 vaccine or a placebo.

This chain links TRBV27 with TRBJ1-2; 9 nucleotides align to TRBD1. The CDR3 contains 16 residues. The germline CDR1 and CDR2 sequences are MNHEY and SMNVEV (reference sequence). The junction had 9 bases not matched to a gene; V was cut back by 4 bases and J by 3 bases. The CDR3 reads CASSSLGTGRDYGYTF. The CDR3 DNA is TGTGCCAGCAGTTCCCTCGGGACAGGGAGGGACTATGGCTACACCTTC.

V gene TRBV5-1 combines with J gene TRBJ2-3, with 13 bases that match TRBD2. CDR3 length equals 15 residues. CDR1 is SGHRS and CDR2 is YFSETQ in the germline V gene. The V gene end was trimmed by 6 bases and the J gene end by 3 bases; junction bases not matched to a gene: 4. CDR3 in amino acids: CASTELAGGTDTQYF. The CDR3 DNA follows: TGCGCCAGCACCGAACTAGCGGGGGGGACAGATACGCAGTATTTT. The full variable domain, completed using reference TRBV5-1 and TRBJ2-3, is KAGVTQTPRYLIKTRGQQVTLSCSPISGHRSVSWYQQTPGQGLQFLFEYFSETQRNKGNFPGRFSGRQFSNSRSEMNVSTLELGDSALYLCASTELAGGTDTQYFGPGTRLTVL.

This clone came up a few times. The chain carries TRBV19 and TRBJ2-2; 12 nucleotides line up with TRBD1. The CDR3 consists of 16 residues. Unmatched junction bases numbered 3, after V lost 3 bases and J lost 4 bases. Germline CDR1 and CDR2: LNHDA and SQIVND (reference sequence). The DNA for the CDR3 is TGTGCCAGTAGTATCGGGGACAGGGGGCGCACCGGGGAGCTGTTTTTT. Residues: CASSIGDRGRTGELFF.

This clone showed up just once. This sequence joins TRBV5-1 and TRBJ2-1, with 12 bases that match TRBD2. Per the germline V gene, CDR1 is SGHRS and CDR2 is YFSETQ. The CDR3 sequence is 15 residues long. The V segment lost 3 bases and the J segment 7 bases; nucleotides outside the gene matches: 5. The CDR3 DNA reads TGCGCCAGCAGCTGGACTAGCGGGAAAGGGAATGAGCAGTTCTTC. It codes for CASSWTSGKGNEQFF.

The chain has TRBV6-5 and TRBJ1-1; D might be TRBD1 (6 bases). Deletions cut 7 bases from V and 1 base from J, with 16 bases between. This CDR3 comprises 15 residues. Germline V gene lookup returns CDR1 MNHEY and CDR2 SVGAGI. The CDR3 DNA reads TGTGCCAGCAACATTGATTACAGGGAGAACACTGAAGCTTTCTTT. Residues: CASNIDYRENTEAFF.

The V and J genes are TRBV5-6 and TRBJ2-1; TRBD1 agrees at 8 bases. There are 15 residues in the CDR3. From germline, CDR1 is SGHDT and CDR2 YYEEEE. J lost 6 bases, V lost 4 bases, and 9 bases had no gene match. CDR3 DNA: TGTGCCAGCAGCCGGACAGGGAGTGAGGGCAATGAGCAGTTCTTC. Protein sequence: CASSRTGSEGNEQFF. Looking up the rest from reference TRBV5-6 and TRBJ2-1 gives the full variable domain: DAGVTQSPTHLIKTRGQQVTLRCSPKSGHDTVSWYQQALGQGPQFIFQYYEEEERQRGNFPDRFSGHQFPNYSSELNVNALLLGDSALYLCASSRTGSEGNEQFFGPGTRLTVL.

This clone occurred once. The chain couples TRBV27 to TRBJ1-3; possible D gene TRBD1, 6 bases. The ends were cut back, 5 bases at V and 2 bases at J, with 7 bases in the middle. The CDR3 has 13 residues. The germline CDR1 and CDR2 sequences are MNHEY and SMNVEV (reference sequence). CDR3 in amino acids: CASSRQAGNTIYF. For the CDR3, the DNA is TGTGCCAGCAGTAGACAGGCTGGAAACACCATATATTTT.

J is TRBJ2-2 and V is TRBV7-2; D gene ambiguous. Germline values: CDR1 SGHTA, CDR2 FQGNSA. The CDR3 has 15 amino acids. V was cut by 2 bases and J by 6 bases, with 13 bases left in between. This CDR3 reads CASSLNSPGSGELFF. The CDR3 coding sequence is TGTGCCAGCAGCTTAAATTCCCCGGGCTCCGGGGAGCTGTTTTTT.